This TCR beta chain appears in the sequencing data of a study of cytomegalovirus exposure and HLA in healthy donors. The PCR made use of 60 Vbeta and 13 Jbeta primers. TCRdb's copy holds only in-frame clones and misses some; the assay was immunoSEQ multiplex PCR. In the table there are fewer than 150,000 clones, 70% to 80% of which are singletons. Germline CDR1 and CDR2: SGHTA and FQGNSA. V was pared by 4 bases and J by 5 bases, with 10 bases of the junction left unmatched. The CDR3 runs to 18 residues. This TCR was recovered from a man aged 45-60 years in good health and CMV-seronegative. The rearrangement uses TRBV7-2 and TRBJ2-5, with TRBD2 matching over 16 bases. The sequenced material came from PBMCs. DNA for the CDR3: TGTGCCAGCAGCTCGACCGGGACTAGCGGGAGGGCCAGGGAGACCCAGTACTTC. Its translation: CASSSTGTSGRARETQYF.